The 25 T cell receptor beta chains below all came from one sample that was sequenced in a study of blood T cell repertoires in COVID-19. TCRdb's copy holds only in-frame clones and misses some; the assay was immunoSEQ multiplex PCR. The table records 100,000 to 120,000 clones, roughly 80% of them present only once. The sequencing input was peripheral blood. These receptors all stem from an elderly woman with acute or convalescent COVID-19.

The chain uses TRBV27 and TRBJ2-7, with TRBD2 matching 10 bases. CDR1 and CDR2 (germline): MNHEY, SMNVEV (reference sequence). Germline trimming cut 5 bases from V and 6 bases from J; bases unmatched to any gene: 16. The CDR3 totals 17 residues. The CDR3 coding sequence is TGTGCCAGCAGTAAAACCTCCGGGACTAGCGTTTCCCTCGAGCAGTACTTC. Translated: CASSKTSGTSVSLEQYF.

V usage is TRBV19 and J usage is TRBJ1-5; 8 bases agree with TRBD1. The CDR3 length is 15 residues. V was pared by 6 bases and J by 0 bases, with 4 bases of the junction left unmatched. Germline lookup yields CDR1 LNHDA and CDR2 SQIVND (reference sequence). The CDR3 protein is CASRQDRGSNQPQHF. DNA for the CDR3: TGTGCCAGTAGACAAGACAGGGGTAGCAATCAGCCCCAGCATTTT. The variable domain in full, completed from reference TRBV19 and TRBJ1-5, reads DGGITQSPKYLFRKEGQNVTLSCEQNLNHDAMYWYRQDPGQGLRLIYYSQIVNDFQKGDIAEGYSVSREKKESFPLTVTSAQKNPTAFYLCASRQDRGSNQPQHFGDGTRLSIL.

This chain uses TRBV14 with TRBJ2-1; 10 nucleotides line up with TRBD2. Germline CDR1 and CDR2: SGHDN and FVKESK. Trimming cost V 4 bases and J 1 base; bases outside gene matches: 7. This CDR3 spans 17 amino acids. The DNA for the CDR3 is TGTGCCAGCAGCCGTCTAGCGGGAGCAGGGTCCTACAATGAGCAGTTCTTC. Its translation: CASSRLAGAGSYNEQFF.

This chain links TRBV2 with TRBJ2-7; 10 bases are shared with TRBD1. V trimming: 7 bases; J trimming: 2 bases; junction bases outside the gene matches: 5. This CDR3 comprises 14 residues. Germline values: CDR1 SNHLY, CDR2 FYNNEI. The CDR3 nucleotides read TGTGCCAGCAATTCCGGGACAGGGGCCTACGAGCAGTACTTC. This gives the protein CASNSGTGAYEQYF.

This chain joins TRBV9 and TRBJ1-1; weak D call: TRBD1 (6 bases). Germline loops: CDR1 SGDLS, CDR2 YYNGEE. The V gene lost 3 bases and the J gene lost 8 bases, with 11 bases spanning the gap. The CDR3 contains 12 residues. The CDR3 nucleotides are TGTGCCAGCAGCGCCCTCAGGGGAGAAGCTTTCTTT. Its protein product is CASSALRGEAFF.

This chain uses TRBV10-2 with TRBJ1-3; 8 bases map to TRBD1. The CDR3 has 17 amino acids. Germline CDR1 and CDR2: WSHSY and SAAADI. The J segment lost 0 bases and the V segment lost 6 bases, leaving 10 bases of the junction unmatched. The CDR3 DNA reads as TGCGCCAGCAGGGACAGGGAAAGATCCCTCTCTGGAAACACCATATATTTT. Translating gives CASRDRERSLSGNTIYF.

This chain joins TRBV19 and TRBJ1-1, with 7 bases that match TRBD1. Germline trimming cut 0 bases from V and 11 bases from J; bases unmatched to any gene: 21. The CDR3 consists of 18 residues. The V gene's germline CDR1 is LNHDA and CDR2 SQIVND (reference sequence). The CDR3 DNA follows: TGTGCCAGTAGTATAGAGAACAGGGGACGCGAGAGTGGGAATGGTGCTTTCTTT. This gives the protein CASSIENRGRESGNGAFF.

The chain uses TRBV7-9 and TRBJ2-1; D might be TRBD2 (6 bases). The germline V and J ends were trimmed by 3 bases and 7 bases, with 13 bases remaining between them. This CDR3 is 14 amino acids long. Germline loops: CDR1 SEHNR, CDR2 FQNEAQ (reference sequence). The CDR3 nucleotides read TGTGCCAGCAGCTTCGGGGGAGCCAAAAATGAGCAGTTCTTC. It is translated as CASSFGGAKNEQFF.

The chain links TRBV7-9 to TRBJ1-6; perhaps TRBD1 as D (6 bases). The germline CDR1 and CDR2 sequences are SEHNR and FQNEAQ (reference sequence). The CDR3 has 14 amino acids. Deletions cut 6 bases from V and 7 bases from J, with 13 bases between. Here the CDR3 reads CASSTTGKNSPLHF. The CDR3 DNA reads as TGTGCCAGCAGTACTACAGGGAAAAATTCACCCCTCCACTTT.

The rearrangement joins TRBV2 to TRBJ2-3; D not resolved. Trimming removed 10 bases from V and 6 bases from J, with 14 bases in between. Germline V gene lookup returns CDR1 SNHLY and CDR2 FYNNEI. The CDR3 consists of 12 residues. The CDR3 DNA reads as TGTGCCACCGTTTTTTTTCGGGATACGCAGTATTTT. Translation: CATVFFRDTQYF.

The rearrangement joins TRBV5-5 to TRBJ2-7, with 8 nucleotides matching TRBD2. The germline gives CDR1 SGHKS, CDR2 YYEKEE (reference sequence). V dropped 0 bases and J dropped 2; count of bases not matched to a gene: 7. This CDR3 comprises 16 residues. Here the CDR3 reads CASSLAWAAGAYEQYF. CDR3 bases: TGTGCCAGCAGCTTGGCATGGGCAGCGGGGGCCTACGAGCAGTACTTC.

V usage is TRBV7-9 and J usage is TRBJ1-5, with D perhaps TRBD1 (6 bases). Looked up from germline, CDR1 is SEHNR and CDR2 is FQNEAQ (reference sequence). The CDR3 is 13 amino acids. The V and J ends lost 3 bases and 4 bases respectively, with 7 bases between them. The CDR3 DNA reads as TGTGCCAGCAGCTTGCAGGGGAATCAGCCCCAGCATTTT. Its translation: CASSLQGNQPQHF.

This clone appeared once. This same CDR3 is encoded by further DNA sequences in the sample. The rearrangement links TRBV24-1 to TRBJ2-1; TRBD2 matches at 15 bases. The junction had 5 bases not matched to a gene; V was cut back by 3 bases and J by 9 bases. Per germline, CDR1 KGHDR and CDR2 SFDVKD. The CDR3 contains 16 residues. DNA of the CDR3: TGTGCCACCAGTGATCCGGGACTAGCGGGAGGCTCTGAGCAGTTCTTC. It codes for CATSDPGLAGGSEQFF.

This sequence joins TRBV7-9 and TRBJ2-3; 7 bases align to TRBD1. Germline V lookup: CDR1 SEHNR, CDR2 FQNEAQ (reference sequence). With 4 bases clipped from V and 4 bases from J, the junction kept 5 bases outside the gene matches. The CDR3 runs to 14 residues. The CDR3 protein is CASSSDRLSDTQYF. The CDR3, as DNA: TGTGCCAGCAGCTCGGACAGGTTGTCAGATACGCAGTATTTT.

This sequence joins TRBV4-1 and TRBJ2-1, with D possibly being TRBD2 (6 bases). The V end was cut by 0 bases, the J end by 13 bases, with 13 bases between. The CDR3 contains 13 residues. Germline CDR1 is MGHRA and CDR2 is YSYEKL. CDR3: CASSQDGGRDQFF. The CDR3 DNA sequence: TGCGCCAGCAGCCAAGATGGCGGGCGGGACCAGTTCTTC.

The chain recombines TRBV5-1 with TRBJ1-4; 8 positions match TRBD1. The CDR3 extends over 15 amino acids. CDR1 is SGHRS and CDR2 is YFSETQ in the germline V gene. V gave up 4 bases and J gave up 7 bases; unmatched junction bases: 9. CDR3 in DNA: TGCGCCAGCAGCCCGACAGGGGAAGGAGGTGAAAAACTGTTTTTT. This codes for CASSPTGEGGEKLFF. The complete variable domain, with remaining parts taken from reference TRBV5-1 and TRBJ1-4, reads KAGVTQTPRYLIKTRGQQVTLSCSPISGHRSVSWYQQTPGQGLQFLFEYFSETQRNKGNFPGRFSGRQFSNSRSEMNVSTLELGDSALYLCASSPTGEGGEKLFFGSGTQLSVL.

The chain uses TRBV27 and TRBJ2-1; 8 positions match TRBD1. Germline V gives CDR1 MNHEY, CDR2 SMNVEV (reference sequence). The CDR3 consists of 16 residues. V was pared by 2 bases and J by 7 bases, with 10 bases of the junction left unmatched. As DNA, the CDR3 is TGTGCCAGCAGTTTACGCGGGACAGGTCAACGGAATGAGCAGTTCTTC. Translation: CASSLRGTGQRNEQFF.

The chain recombines TRBV24-1 with TRBJ2-1; 10 positions match TRBD2. Germline V gives CDR1 KGHDR, CDR2 SFDVKD. V was clipped by 2 bases and J by 5 bases; unmatched bases: 5. The CDR3 has 16 residues. This CDR3 reads CATSDSRTSGDNEQFF. The DNA for the CDR3 is TGTGCCACCAGTGATTCTCGGACTAGCGGAGACAATGAGCAGTTCTTC.

This clone was found many times. Within the sample, other DNA sequences also encode this same CDR3. The chain is built from TRBV11-3 and TRBJ2-1, with D maybe TRBD2 (5 bases). The V and J ends lost 5 bases and 4 bases respectively, with 9 bases between them. This CDR3 is built from 13 residues. Germline values: CDR1 SGHNT, CDR2 YENEEA. DNA of the CDR3: TGTGCCAGCAGCCCGGGAATTTACAATGAGCAGTTCTTC. This gives the protein CASSPGIYNEQFF.

The chain is built from TRBV2 and TRBJ2-1; no firm D call. The CDR3 spans 15 residues. Germline CDR1 is SNHLY and CDR2 is FYNNEI. The V gene lost 6 bases and the J gene lost 3 bases, with 15 bases spanning the gap. The CDR3 sequence is CASSDTVPVYNEQFF. CDR3 coding DNA: TGTGCCAGCAGCGATACTGTCCCCGTCTACAATGAGCAGTTCTTC.

V gene TRBV5-1 combines with J gene TRBJ2-1; 9 bases are a match to TRBD2. The CDR3 sequence is 16 residues long. Germline trimming cut 4 bases from V and 5 bases from J; bases unmatched to any gene: 10. From germline, CDR1 is SGHRS and CDR2 YFSETQ. For the CDR3, the DNA is TGCGCCAGCAGCCCTCTCATTAGCGGGAGCAACAATGAGCAGTTCTTC. It yields the protein CASSPLISGSNNEQFF.

The V call is TRBV5-1, the J call TRBJ2-3; 9 bases agree with TRBD1. The length of the CDR3 is 15 residues. Per germline, CDR1 SGHRS and CDR2 YFSETQ. V dropped 4 bases and J dropped 3; count of bases not matched to a gene: 6. The CDR3 spells CASSPGQGGTDTQYF. Here the CDR3 DNA reads TGCGCCAGCAGCCCGGGACAGGGTGGGACAGATACGCAGTATTTT.

The rearrangement joins TRBV4-1 to TRBJ1-2, with D unclear. Germline CDR1 is MGHRA and CDR2 is YSYEKL. Trimming left V 5 bases short and J 4 bases short, with 11 bases between. This CDR3 has 13 amino acids. CDR3 sequence (DNA): TGCGCCAGCAGCGCTGCAGGATCCTATGGCTACACCTTC. Translation gives CASSAAGSYGYTF.

The chain is built from TRBV19 and TRBJ1-1; TRBD1 matches 7 bases. Germline V gene data show CDR1 as LNHDA and CDR2 as SQIVND (reference sequence). The CDR3 extends over 15 amino acids. V gave up 4 bases and J gave up 6 bases; unmatched junction bases: 11. The CDR3 DNA reads TGTGCCAGTAGTACCCTACGGACAGGAATGCCTGAAGCTTTCTTT. Its protein product is CASSTLRTGMPEAFF.

The chain has TRBV24-1 and TRBJ2-5, with D uncertain. V lost 4 bases and J lost 4, with 9 bases in between. The length of the CDR3 is 13 residues. Looked up from germline, CDR1 is KGHDR and CDR2 is SFDVKD. CDR3 sequence reads: CATSEGSRETQYF. CDR3 nucleotide sequence: TGTGCCACCAGTGAGGGTAGCAGAGAGACCCAGTACTTC.